The clone carrying this T cell receptor beta chain appeared many times. The antigen is undetermined. Around 500 ng RNA was reverse transcribed with alpha and beta constant-region primers. Each of the alpha and beta chains got its own library through chain-specific third strand synthesis with indices. TCRdb independently ran MiXCR on the 5' RACE reads; one entry per CDR3 protein. The sample has around 18,000 distinct CDR3 sequences, about 9.5% seen once. The CDR3 is 18 residues long. Trimming cost V 1 base and J 5 bases; bases outside gene matches: 8. In germline, CDR1 is SGHTA, CDR2 FQGNSA. The sample comes from a study of HIV-infected patients and healthy controls. Notes on the study in general: MAIT alpha-chain CDR3s were frequent in healthy controls, depleted in HIV+.

Whole blood was used without fractionation, so all unsorted peripheral T cells were included. V gene TRBV7-2 combines with J gene TRBJ2-3; 14 bases line up with TRBD2. The sequence was collected from an adult in good health. The specimen was blood. CDR3 coding DNA: TGTGCCAGCAGCTTAGTCGCGACTAGCGGGAGGGCCGTAGATACGCAGTATTTT. It translates to CASSLVATSGRAVDTQYF.